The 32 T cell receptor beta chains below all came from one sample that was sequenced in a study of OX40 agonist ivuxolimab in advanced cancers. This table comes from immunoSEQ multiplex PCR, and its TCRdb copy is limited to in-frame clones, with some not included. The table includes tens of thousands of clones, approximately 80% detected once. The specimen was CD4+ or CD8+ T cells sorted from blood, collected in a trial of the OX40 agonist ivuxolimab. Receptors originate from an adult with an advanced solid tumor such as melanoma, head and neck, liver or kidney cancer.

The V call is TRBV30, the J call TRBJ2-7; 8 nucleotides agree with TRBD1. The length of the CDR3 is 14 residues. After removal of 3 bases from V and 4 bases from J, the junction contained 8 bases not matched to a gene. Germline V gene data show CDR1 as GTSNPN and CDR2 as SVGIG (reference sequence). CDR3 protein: CAWSLRTGKYEQYF. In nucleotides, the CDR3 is TGTGCCTGGAGCCTCCGGACAGGGAAGTACGAGCAGTACTTC.

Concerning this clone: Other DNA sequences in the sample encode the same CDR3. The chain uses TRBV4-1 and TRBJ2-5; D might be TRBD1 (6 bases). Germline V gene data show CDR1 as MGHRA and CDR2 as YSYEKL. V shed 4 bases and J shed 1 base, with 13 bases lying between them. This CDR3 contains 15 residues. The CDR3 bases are TGCGCCAGCAGCCTTGCCGGGACACTCCAAGAGACCCAGTACTTC. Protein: CASSLAGTLQETQYF.

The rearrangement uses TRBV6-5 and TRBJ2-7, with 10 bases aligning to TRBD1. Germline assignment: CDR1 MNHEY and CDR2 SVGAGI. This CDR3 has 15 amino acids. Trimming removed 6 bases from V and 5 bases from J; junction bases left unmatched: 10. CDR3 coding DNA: TGTGCCAGCAGCCCTCGGGACAGGGGTACCGACGAGCAGTACTTC. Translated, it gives CASSPRDRGTDEQYF.

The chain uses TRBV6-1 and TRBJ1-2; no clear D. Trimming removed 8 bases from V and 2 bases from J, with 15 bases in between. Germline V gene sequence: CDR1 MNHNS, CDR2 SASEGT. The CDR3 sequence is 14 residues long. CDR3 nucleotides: TGTGCCAGCGGGAAGGAGAGAACGAACTATGGCTACACCTTC. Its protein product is CASGKERTNYGYTF.

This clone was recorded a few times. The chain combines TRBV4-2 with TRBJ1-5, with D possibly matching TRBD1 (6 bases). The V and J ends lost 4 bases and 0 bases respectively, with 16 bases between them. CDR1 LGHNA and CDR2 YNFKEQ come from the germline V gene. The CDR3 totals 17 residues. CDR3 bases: TGTGCCAGCAGCCCCTCGAGGGACAAGACTAGCAATCAGCCCCAGCATTTT. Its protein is CASSPSRDKTSNQPQHF.

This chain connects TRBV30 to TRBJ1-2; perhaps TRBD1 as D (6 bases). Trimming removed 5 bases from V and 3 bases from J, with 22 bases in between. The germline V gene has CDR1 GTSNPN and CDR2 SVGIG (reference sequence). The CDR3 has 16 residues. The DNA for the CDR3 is TGTGCCTGGGCCCCCCAGGGAGGGGGTTTTTACTATGGCTACACCTTC. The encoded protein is CAWAPQGGGFYYGYTF.

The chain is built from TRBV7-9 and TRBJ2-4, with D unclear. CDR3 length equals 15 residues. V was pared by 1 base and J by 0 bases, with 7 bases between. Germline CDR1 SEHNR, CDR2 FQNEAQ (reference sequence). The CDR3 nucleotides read TGTGCCAGCAGCTTAGAAGGGTTAGCCAAAAACATTCAGTACTTC. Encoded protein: CASSLEGLAKNIQYF.

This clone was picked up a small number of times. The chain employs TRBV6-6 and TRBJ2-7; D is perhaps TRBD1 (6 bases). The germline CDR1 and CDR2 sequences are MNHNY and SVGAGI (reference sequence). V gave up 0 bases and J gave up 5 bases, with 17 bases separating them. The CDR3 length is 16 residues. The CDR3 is CASSYSMVAGANEQYF. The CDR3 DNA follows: TGTGCCAGCAGTTACTCGATGGTGGCAGGGGCCAACGAGCAGTACTTC.

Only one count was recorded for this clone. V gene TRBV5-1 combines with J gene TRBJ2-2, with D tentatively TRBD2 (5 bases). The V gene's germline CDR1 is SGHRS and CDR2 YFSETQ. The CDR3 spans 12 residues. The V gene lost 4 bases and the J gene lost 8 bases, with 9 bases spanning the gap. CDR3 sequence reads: CASSEGFGELFF. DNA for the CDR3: TGCGCCAGCAGCGAGGGATTTGGGGAGCTGTTTTTT.

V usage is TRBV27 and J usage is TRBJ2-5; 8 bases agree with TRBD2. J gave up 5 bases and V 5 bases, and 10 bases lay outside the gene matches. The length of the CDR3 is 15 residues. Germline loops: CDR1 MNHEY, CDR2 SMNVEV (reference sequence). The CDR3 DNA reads TGTGCCAGCAGTCAAAACGGGAGGGGAGGGGAGACCCAGTACTTC. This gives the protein CASSQNGRGGETQYF.

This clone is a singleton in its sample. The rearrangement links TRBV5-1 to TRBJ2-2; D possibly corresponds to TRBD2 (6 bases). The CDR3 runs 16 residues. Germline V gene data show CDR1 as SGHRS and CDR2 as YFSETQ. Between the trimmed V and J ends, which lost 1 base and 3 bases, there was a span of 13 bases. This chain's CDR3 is CASSLTTSRDTGELFF. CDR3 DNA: TGCGCCAGCAGCTTGACAACTAGCCGAGACACCGGGGAGCTGTTTTTT.

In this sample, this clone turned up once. The CDR3 DNA reads TGTGCCAGCAGCTTAGGGGGAGGAAACACCATATATTTT. The encoded protein is CASSLGGGNTIYF. This chain joins TRBV7-2 and TRBJ1-3; no clear D. Germline assignment: CDR1 SGHTA and CDR2 FQGNSA. The CDR3 covers 13 residues. V lost 1 base to trimming and J lost 4 bases, with 5 bases between them.

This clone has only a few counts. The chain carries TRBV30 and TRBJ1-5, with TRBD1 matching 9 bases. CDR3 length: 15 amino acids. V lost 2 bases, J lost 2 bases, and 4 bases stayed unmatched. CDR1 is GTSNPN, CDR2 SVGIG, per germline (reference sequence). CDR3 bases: TGTGCCTGGAGTCACGGGGACAGGGGCAATCAGCCCCAGCATTTT. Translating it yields CAWSHGDRGNQPQHF. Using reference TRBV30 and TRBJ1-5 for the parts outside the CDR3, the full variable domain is SQTIHQWPATLVQPVGSPLSLECTVEGTSNPNLYWYRQAAGRGLQLLFYSVGIGQISSEVPQNLSASRPQDRQFILSSKKLLLSDSGFYLCAWSHGDRGNQPQHFGDGTRLSIL.

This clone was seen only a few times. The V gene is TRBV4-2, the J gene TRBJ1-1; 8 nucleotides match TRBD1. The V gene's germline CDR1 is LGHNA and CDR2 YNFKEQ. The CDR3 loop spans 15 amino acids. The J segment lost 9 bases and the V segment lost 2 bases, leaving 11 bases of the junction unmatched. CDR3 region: CASSQTDPRDRQAFF. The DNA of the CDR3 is TGTGCCAGCAGCCAAACCGATCCCCGGGACAGGCAAGCTTTCTTT.

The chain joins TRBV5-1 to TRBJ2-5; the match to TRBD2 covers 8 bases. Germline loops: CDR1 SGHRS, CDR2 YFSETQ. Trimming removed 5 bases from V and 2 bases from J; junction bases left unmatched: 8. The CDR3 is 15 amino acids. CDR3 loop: CASSKLAGPQETQYF. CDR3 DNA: TGCGCCAGCAGTAAGCTAGCGGGTCCACAAGAGACCCAGTACTTC.

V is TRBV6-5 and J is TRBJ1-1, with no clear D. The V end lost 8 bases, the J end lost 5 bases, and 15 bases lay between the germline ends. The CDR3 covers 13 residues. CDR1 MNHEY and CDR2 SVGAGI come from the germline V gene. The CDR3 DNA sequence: TGTGCCAGCGCTCCCCGGCCGGCTACTGAAGCTTTCTTT. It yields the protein CASAPRPATEAFF.

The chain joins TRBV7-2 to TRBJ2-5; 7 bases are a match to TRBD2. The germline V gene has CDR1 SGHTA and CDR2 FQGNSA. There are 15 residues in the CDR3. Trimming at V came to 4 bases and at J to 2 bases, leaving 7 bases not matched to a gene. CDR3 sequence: CASSSRPGGQETQYF. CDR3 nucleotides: TGTGCCAGCAGCTCTCGACCGGGGGGTCAAGAGACCCAGTACTTC.

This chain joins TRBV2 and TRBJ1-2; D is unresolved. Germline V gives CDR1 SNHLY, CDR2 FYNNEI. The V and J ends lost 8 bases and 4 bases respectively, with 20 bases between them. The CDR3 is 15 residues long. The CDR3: CASLMQGEALYGYTF. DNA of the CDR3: TGTGCCAGCCTCATGCAAGGCGAGGCCCTCTATGGCTACACCTTC.

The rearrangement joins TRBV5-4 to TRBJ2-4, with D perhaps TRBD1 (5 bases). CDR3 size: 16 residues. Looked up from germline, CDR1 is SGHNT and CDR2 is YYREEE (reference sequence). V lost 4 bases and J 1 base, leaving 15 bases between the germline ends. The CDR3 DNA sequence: TGTGCCAGCAGCCCAAGAGCTGGGGCGGCCAAAAACATTCAGTACTTC. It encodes CASSPRAGAAKNIQYF.

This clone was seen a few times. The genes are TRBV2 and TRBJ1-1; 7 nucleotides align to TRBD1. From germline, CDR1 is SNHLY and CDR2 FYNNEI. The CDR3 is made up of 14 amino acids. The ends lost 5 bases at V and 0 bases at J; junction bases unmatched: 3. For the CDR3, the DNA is TGTGCCAGCAGTATCGACAGGGTGAACACTGAAGCTTTCTTT. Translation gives CASSIDRVNTEAFF.

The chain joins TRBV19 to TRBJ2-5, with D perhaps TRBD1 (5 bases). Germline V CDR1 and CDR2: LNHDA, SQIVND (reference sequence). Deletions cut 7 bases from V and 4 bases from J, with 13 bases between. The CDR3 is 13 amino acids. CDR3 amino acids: CASNWGRGETQYF. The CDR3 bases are TGTGCCAGTAATTGGGGCAGAGGAGAGACCCAGTACTTC.

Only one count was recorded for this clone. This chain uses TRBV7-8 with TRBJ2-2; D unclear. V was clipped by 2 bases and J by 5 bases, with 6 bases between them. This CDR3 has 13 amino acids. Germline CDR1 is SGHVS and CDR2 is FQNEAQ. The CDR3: CASSLSPTGELFF. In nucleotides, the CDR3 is TGTGCCAGCAGCTTATCCCCGACCGGGGAGCTGTTTTTT.

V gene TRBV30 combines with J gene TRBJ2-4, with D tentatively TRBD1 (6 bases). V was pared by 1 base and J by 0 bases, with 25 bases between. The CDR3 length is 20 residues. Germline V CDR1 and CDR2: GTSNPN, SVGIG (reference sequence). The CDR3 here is CAWSGYSQGRVRSAKNIQYF. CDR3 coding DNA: TGTGCCTGGAGTGGATACTCCCAGGGGCGGGTACGATCAGCCAAAAACATTCAGTACTTC.

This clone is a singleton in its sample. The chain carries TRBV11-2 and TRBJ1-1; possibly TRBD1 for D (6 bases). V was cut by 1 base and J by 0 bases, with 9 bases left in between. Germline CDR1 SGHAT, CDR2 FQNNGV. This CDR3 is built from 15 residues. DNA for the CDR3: TGTGCCAGCAGCTTAGCAGGACAGCTGAACACTGAAGCTTTCTTT. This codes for CASSLAGQLNTEAFF.

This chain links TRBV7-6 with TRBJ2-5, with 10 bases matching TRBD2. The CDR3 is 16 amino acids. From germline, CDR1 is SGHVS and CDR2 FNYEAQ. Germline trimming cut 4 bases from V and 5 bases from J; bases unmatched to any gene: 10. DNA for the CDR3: TGTGCCAGCAGCTCCCCAGAGCGGGGGGGTTGGGAGACCCAGTACTTC. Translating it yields CASSSPERGGWETQYF.

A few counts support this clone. The CDR3 bases are TGTGCCTGGAGTGTCGCTGGCTTCCGGGACGGGAGCTCCTACGAGCAGTACTTC. Encoded protein: CAWSVAGFRDGSSYEQYF. The V call is TRBV30, the J call TRBJ2-7, with D tentatively TRBD2 (6 bases). The CDR3 consists of 18 residues. Germline CDR1 is GTSNPN and CDR2 is SVGIG (reference sequence). V shed 0 bases and J shed 0 bases, with 21 bases lying between them. The full variable domain, in which reference TRBV30 and TRBJ2-7 provide the parts outside the CDR3, is SQTIHQWPATLVQPVGSPLSLECTVEGTSNPNLYWYRQAAGRGLQLLFYSVGIGQISSEVPQNLSASRPQDRQFILSSKKLLLSDSGFYLCAWSVAGFRDGSSYEQYFGPGTRLTVT.

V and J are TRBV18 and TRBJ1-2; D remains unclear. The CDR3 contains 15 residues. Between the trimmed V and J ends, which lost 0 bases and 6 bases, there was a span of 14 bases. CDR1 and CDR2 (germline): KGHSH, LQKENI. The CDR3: CASSPPTVTSDGYTF. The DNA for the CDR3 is TGTGCCAGCTCACCACCGACGGTAACATCTGATGGCTACACCTTC.

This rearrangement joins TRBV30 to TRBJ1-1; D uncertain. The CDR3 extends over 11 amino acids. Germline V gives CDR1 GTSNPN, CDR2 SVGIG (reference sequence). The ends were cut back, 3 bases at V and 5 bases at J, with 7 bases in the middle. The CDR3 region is CAWRGLTEAFF. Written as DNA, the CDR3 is TGTGCCTGGAGGGGGTTGACTGAAGCTTTCTTT. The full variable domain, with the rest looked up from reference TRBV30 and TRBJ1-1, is SQTIHQWPATLVQPVGSPLSLECTVEGTSNPNLYWYRQAAGRGLQLLFYSVGIGQISSEVPQNLSASRPQDRQFILSSKKLLLSDSGFYLCAWRGLTEAFFGQGTRLTVV.

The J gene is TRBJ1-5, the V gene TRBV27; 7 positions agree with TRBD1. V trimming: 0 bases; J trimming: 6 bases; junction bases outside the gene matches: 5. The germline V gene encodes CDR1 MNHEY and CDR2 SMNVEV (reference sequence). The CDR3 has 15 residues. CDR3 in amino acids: CASSLSWRGRQPQHF. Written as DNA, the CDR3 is TGTGCCAGCAGTTTATCGTGGAGGGGGCGTCAGCCCCAGCATTTT.

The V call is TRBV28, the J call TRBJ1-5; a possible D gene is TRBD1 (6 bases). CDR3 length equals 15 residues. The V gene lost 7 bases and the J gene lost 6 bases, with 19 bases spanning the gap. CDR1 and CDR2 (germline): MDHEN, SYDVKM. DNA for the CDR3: TGTGCCAGCACCCTAAGTCGGGGGCTTAGTCAGCCCCAGCATTTT. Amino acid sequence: CASTLSRGLSQPQHF.

CDR3 protein: CASGAWGRGRTEAFF. The DNA of the CDR3 is TGTGCCAGCGGGGCGTGGGGAAGGGGGAGGACTGAAGCTTTCTTT. The rearrangement links TRBV28 to TRBJ1-1, with D perhaps matching TRBD1 (6 bases). Germline CDR1 MDHEN, CDR2 SYDVKM. The CDR3 contains 15 residues. Trimming pared 8 bases from V and 5 bases from J, leaving 21 bases between.

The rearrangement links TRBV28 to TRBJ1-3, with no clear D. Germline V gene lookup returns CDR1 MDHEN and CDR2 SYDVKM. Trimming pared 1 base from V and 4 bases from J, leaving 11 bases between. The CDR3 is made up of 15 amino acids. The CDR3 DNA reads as TGTGCCAGCAGTTTATTCATTTTAGAGGGAAACACCATATATTTT. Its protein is CASSLFILEGNTIYF.